This T cell receptor (beta chain) was identified in a study of T cell repertoires in cytomegalovirus infection. In the study overall: In public TCR beta signatures, there were indications of both CMV infection and matching HLA type.

The CDR3 covers 14 residues. The V gene's germline CDR1 is DFQATT and CDR2 SNEGSKA (reference sequence). Findings and limits, study-wide: HLA-C-restricted CMV-specific TCR beta clonotypes prevailed in the ex vivo response. Using cumulative public TCR beta family frequency, the authors identified those who carried CMV together with the relevant HLA.

With respect to this clonotype: Its antigen remains unknown. A much more abundant neighbour one base away suggests this may be a read error.

One entry per CDR3 protein, called by TCRdb with MiXCR from the reads. The sample has some 180,000 distinct CDR3 sequences; roughly 9.8% are singletons. The sample taken for sequencing was PBMCs. V and J are TRBV20-1 and TRBJ2-7; D is tentatively TRBD1 or TRBD2 (6 bases each). The sequence came from a human donor in good health (CMV status not recorded). Some clones in this sample may be carry-over from other donors' samples. This CDR3 reads CSVRWEDSAYEQYF. CDR3 coding DNA: TGCAGTGTTAGATGGGAGGACAGCGCCTACGAGCAGTACTTC.